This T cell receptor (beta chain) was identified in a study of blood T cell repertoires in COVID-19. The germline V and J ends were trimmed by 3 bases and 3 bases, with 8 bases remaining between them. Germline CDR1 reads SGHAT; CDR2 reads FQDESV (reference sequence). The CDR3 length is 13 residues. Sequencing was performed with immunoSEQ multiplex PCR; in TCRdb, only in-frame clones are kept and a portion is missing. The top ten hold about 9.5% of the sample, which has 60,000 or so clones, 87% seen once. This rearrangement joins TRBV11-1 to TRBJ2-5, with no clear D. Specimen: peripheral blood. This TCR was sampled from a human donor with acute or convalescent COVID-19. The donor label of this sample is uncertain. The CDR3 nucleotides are TGTGCCAGCAGCTTTTCCGACAAAGAGACCCAGTACTTC. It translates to CASSFSDKETQYF.